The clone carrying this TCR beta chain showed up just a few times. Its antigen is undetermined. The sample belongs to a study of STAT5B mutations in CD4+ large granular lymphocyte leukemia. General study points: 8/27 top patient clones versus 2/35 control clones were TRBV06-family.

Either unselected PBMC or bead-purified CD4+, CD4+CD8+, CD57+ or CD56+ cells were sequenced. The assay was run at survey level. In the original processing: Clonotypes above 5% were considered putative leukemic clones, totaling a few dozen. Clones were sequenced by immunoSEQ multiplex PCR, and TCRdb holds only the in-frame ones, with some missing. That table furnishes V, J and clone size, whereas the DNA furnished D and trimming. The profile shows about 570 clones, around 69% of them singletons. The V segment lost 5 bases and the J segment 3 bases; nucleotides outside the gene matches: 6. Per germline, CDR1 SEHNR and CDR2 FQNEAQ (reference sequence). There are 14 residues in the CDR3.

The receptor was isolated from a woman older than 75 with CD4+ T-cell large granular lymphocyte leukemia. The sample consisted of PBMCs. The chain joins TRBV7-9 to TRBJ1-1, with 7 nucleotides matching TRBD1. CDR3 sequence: CASSGDRVDTEAFF. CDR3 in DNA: TGTGCCAGCAGCGGAGACAGGGTGGACACTGAAGCTTTCTTT.